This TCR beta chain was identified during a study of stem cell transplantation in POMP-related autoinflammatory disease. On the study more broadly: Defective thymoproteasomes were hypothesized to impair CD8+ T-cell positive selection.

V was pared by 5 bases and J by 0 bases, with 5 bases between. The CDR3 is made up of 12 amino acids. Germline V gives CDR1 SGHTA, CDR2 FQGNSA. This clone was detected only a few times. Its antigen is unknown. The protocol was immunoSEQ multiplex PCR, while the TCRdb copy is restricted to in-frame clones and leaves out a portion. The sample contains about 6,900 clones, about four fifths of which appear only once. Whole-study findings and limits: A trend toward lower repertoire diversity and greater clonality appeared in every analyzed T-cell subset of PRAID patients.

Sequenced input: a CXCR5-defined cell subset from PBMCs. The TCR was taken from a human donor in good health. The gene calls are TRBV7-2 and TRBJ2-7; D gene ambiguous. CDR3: CASSASSYEQYF. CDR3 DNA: TGTGCCAGCAGCGCGAGCTCCTACGAGCAGTACTTC.